The next 30 T cell receptor beta chains were all read from a single sample in a study of cytomegalovirus exposure and HLA in healthy donors (dated by TCRdb to 2016 to 2017). Libraries were built with the immunoSEQ multiplex PCR assay. The multiplex PCR relied on a mix of 60 forward primers for TCR Vbeta segments and 13 reverse primers for TCR Jbeta segments. TCRdb took this table from immuneACCESS and kept in-frame rearrangements with V and J called. Such tables lack part of the clones; where checked against another copy, unresolved V genes explain under half of the gap, and the rest is unexplained. The table kept for this sample lists fewer than 70,000 clones. The leading ten clones occupy 3.6% of the sample. Sample: PBMCs. The receptors come from a woman under 30 in good health and CMV-seronegative.

The J gene is TRBJ1-1, the V gene TRBV4-1; possible D gene TRBD1, 6 bases. The CDR3 length is 14 residues. Deletions cut 0 bases from V and 7 bases from J, with 12 bases between. CDR1 MGHRA and CDR2 YSYEKL come from the germline V gene. CDR3 in amino acids: CASSQDQQGFEAFF. The CDR3 DNA sequence: TGCGCCAGCAGCCAAGATCAACAGGGTTTTGAAGCTTTCTTT.

V and J are TRBV29-1 and TRBJ1-2; D remains ambiguous. The V end was cut by 3 bases, the J end by 3 bases, with 8 bases between. CDR3 length: 12 residues. Germline V gene sequence: CDR1 SQVTM, CDR2 ANQGSEA. CDR3 loop: CSVDSGYYGYTF. The CDR3 DNA is TGCAGCGTTGACTCGGGTTACTATGGCTACACCTTC.

The chain combines TRBV5-4 with TRBJ1-3; D not certain. The CDR3 contains 13 residues. Per the germline V gene, CDR1 is SGHNT and CDR2 is YYREEE (reference sequence). Trimming removed 4 bases at V and 3 bases at J, with 8 bases between. The CDR3 region is CASSPASGNTIYF. The CDR3 DNA reads as TGTGCCAGCAGCCCCGCTAGTGGAAACACCATATATTTT.

The V call is TRBV30, the J call TRBJ1-2; D remains ambiguous. This CDR3 has 10 residues. The germline CDR1 and CDR2 sequences are GTSNPN and SVGIG (reference sequence). Trimming pared 3 bases from V and 6 bases from J, leaving 5 bases between. CDR3 sequence: CAWRSHGYTF. The CDR3 region has the DNA TGTGCCTGGAGGAGCCATGGCTACACCTTC. Full variable domain (remainder filled in from reference TRBV30 and TRBJ1-2): SQTIHQWPATLVQPVGSPLSLECTVEGTSNPNLYWYRQAAGRGLQLLFYSVGIGQISSEVPQNLSASRPQDRQFILSSKKLLLSDSGFYLCAWRSHGYTFGSGTRLTVV.

The rearrangement uses TRBV14 and TRBJ2-3, with D maybe TRBD1 (5 bases). This CDR3 contains 15 residues. The germline V gene has CDR1 SGHDN and CDR2 FVKESK. Trimming took off 0 bases at V and 6 bases at J, with 13 bases between the two ends. CDR3 nucleotide sequence: TGTGCCAGCAGCCAAGAGTCTGGGGCGGTCGATACGCAGTATTTT. Its protein is CASSQESGAVDTQYF.

The rearrangement links TRBV7-9 to TRBJ2-7; D unclear. This CDR3 has 13 residues. Trimming pared 2 bases from V and 3 bases from J, leaving 8 bases between. CDR1 and CDR2 (germline): SEHNR, FQNEAQ (reference sequence). CDR3 DNA: TGTGCCAGCAGCTTACAGGCAGACTACGAGCAGTACTTC. The encoded protein is CASSLQADYEQYF.

The rearrangement links TRBV27 to TRBJ1-5, with D hard to call. The length of the CDR3 is 13 residues. The V and J ends lost 3 bases and 6 bases respectively, with 9 bases between them. Germline CDR1 is MNHEY and CDR2 is SMNVEV (reference sequence). CDR3 coding DNA: TGTGCCAGCAGTTTGCAGGTACGTCAGCCCCAGCATTTT. Its protein is CASSLQVRQPQHF.

The chain employs TRBV25-1 and TRBJ2-7; D may be TRBD1 (5 bases). V was clipped by 4 bases and J by 3 bases, with 10 bases between them. Germline CDR1 is MGHDK and CDR2 is SYGVNS. This CDR3 has 13 residues. CDR3 bases: TGTGCCAGCAGTGGTGACAGAGACTACGAGCAGTACTTC. As protein: CASSGDRDYEQYF.

The rearrangement joins TRBV5-5 to TRBJ2-7; possible D gene TRBD2, 6 bases. Germline V CDR1 and CDR2: SGHKS, YYEKEE (reference sequence). This CDR3 has 14 residues. Trimming removed 4 bases from V and 2 bases from J, with 13 bases in between. CDR3 nucleotides: TGTGCCAGCAGCGCCCGGGACTTCACCTACGAGCAGTACTTC. It is translated as CASSARDFTYEQYF.

This sequence joins TRBV19 and TRBJ1-3, with TRBD1 identical over 10 bases. CDR1 and CDR2 (germline): LNHDA, SQIVND (reference sequence). The V and J ends lost 6 bases and 6 bases, in that order; junction bases with no gene match: 5. The CDR3 totals 14 residues. CDR3 in amino acids: CASSSTGGVNTIYF. The CDR3 nucleotides read TGTGCCAGTAGCTCGACAGGGGGCGTAAACACCATATATTTT.

V gene TRBV25-1 combines with J gene TRBJ2-1; 7 bases map to TRBD2. The J segment lost 0 bases and the V segment lost 1 base, leaving 3 bases of the junction unmatched. CDR3 length: 16 amino acids. CDR1 and CDR2 (germline): MGHDK, SYGVNS. The DNA for the CDR3 is TGTGCCAGCAGTGAATGGACGGGGGGCTCCTACAATGAGCAGTTCTTC. Translating it yields CASSEWTGGSYNEQFF.

The rearrangement links TRBV6-5 to TRBJ2-1; TRBD2 agrees at 13 bases. Per germline, CDR1 MNHEY and CDR2 SVGAGI. The CDR3 is 15 amino acids. The V and J ends lost 4 bases and 7 bases, in that order; junction bases with no gene match: 4. CDR3 residues: CASSFGLAGVNEQFF. The DNA for the CDR3 is TGTGCCAGCAGTTTCGGACTAGCGGGAGTGAATGAGCAGTTCTTC.

J is TRBJ2-7 and V is TRBV6-6; TRBD1 might be the D (6 bases). V lost 2 bases to trimming and J lost 2 bases, with 16 bases between them. The CDR3 is made up of 16 amino acids. The germline V gene has CDR1 MNHNY and CDR2 SVGAGI (reference sequence). The CDR3 nucleotides read TGTGCCAGCAGTTACCTCGCCGCTAAGGGGGCCTACGAGCAGTACTTC. It translates to CASSYLAAKGAYEQYF.

The rearrangement uses TRBV2 and TRBJ1-1; no clear D. The CDR3 has 14 residues. Germline V gives CDR1 SNHLY, CDR2 FYNNEI. Trimming took 3 bases from V and 4 from J, leaving 12 bases between them. Written as DNA, the CDR3 is TGTGCCAGCAGTGATCGGGGTACGACCACTGAAGCTTTCTTT. This codes for CASSDRGTTTEAFF.

This chain connects TRBV5-1 to TRBJ1-1; 9 bases line up with TRBD1. The V gene end was trimmed by 4 bases and the J gene end by 1 base; junction bases not matched to a gene: 8. The length of the CDR3 is 16 residues. Germline CDR1 reads SGHRS; CDR2 reads YFSETQ. CDR3 in amino acids: CASSPLQGAGNTEAFF. The CDR3 nucleotides read TGCGCCAGCAGCCCCCTACAGGGGGCCGGGAACACTGAAGCTTTCTTT.

The chain uses TRBV11-2 and TRBJ2-2; TRBD1 might be the D (5 bases). This CDR3 has 13 residues. V was clipped by 11 bases and J by 4 bases, with 14 bases between them. Germline CDR1 SGHAT, CDR2 FQNNGV. The CDR3 DNA is TGTGCCCCAGGGTACGGAGTCACCGGGGAGCTGTTTTTT. This gives the protein CAPGYGVTGELFF.

V usage is TRBV25-1 and J usage is TRBJ2-7; no definite D call. The germline CDR1 and CDR2 sequences are MGHDK and SYGVNS. The CDR3 consists of 12 residues. V was shortened by 6 bases and J by 0 bases, with 6 bases between the two germline ends. The CDR3 DNA sequence: TGTGCCAGCAGCGCAGGCTCCTACGAGCAGTACTTC. This gives the protein CASSAGSYEQYF.

This chain joins TRBV6-6 and TRBJ1-1; the D gene is possibly TRBD1 (6 bases). V dropped 4 bases and J dropped 5 bases, with 11 bases sitting between them. Germline V CDR1 and CDR2: MNHNY, SVGAGI (reference sequence). The CDR3 has 13 residues. For the CDR3, the DNA is TGTGCCAGCAGTTGGGGGCGGTGGACTGAAGCTTTCTTT. This codes for CASSWGRWTEAFF.

The CDR3 spells CASSFPQQGANTEAFF. DNA for the CDR3: TGTGCCAGCAGCTTCCCGCAGCAGGGGGCGAACACTGAAGCTTTCTTT. V usage is TRBV5-6 and J usage is TRBJ1-1, with 8 bases lining up with TRBD1. Germline V gene sequence: CDR1 SGHDT, CDR2 YYEEEE. This CDR3 is built from 16 residues. J was trimmed by 1 base and V by 2 bases; bases with no gene match: 7.

The chain carries TRBV7-2 and TRBJ2-7, with D unclear. V was cut by 3 bases and J by 3 bases, with 6 bases left in between. The V gene's germline CDR1 is SGHTA and CDR2 FQGNSA. The CDR3 contains 12 residues. CDR3 amino acids: CASSFSFYEQYF. CDR3 DNA: TGTGCCAGCAGCTTTTCCTTCTACGAGCAGTACTTC.

The V gene is TRBV5-4, the J gene TRBJ2-1; D not resolved. Germline-derived CDR1 and CDR2 are SGHNT and YYREEE (reference sequence). The V end lost 3 bases, the J end lost 0 bases, and 10 bases lay between the germline ends. This CDR3 is built from 15 residues. The CDR3 sequence: CASSSTASSYNEQFF. Written as DNA, the CDR3 is TGTGCCAGCAGCTCGACTGCTAGCTCCTACAATGAGCAGTTCTTC.

The chain is built from TRBV25-1 and TRBJ1-1, with D possibly TRBD1 on 5 matching bases. The germline V gene encodes CDR1 MGHDK and CDR2 SYGVNS. The CDR3 is 15 amino acids. V lost 8 bases and J lost 4, with 20 bases in between. The CDR3 loop reads CASGGVVRDGTEAFF. CDR3 bases: TGTGCCAGCGGCGGGGTGGTGAGGGACGGCACTGAAGCTTTCTTT.

The J gene is TRBJ1-2, the V gene TRBV5-1; tentative D call: TRBD1 (5 bases). The germline V and J ends were trimmed by 4 bases and 5 bases, with 12 bases remaining between them. The CDR3 has 13 residues. The germline V gene has CDR1 SGHRS and CDR2 YFSETQ. For the CDR3, the DNA is TGCGCCAGCAGCCCGGGGGGAGAGTATGGCTACACCTTC. Its translation is CASSPGGEYGYTF.

V usage is TRBV5-4 and J usage is TRBJ1-2; the match to TRBD1 covers 7 bases. Trimming took 0 bases from V and 6 from J; bases not matched to a gene: 2. The CDR3 totals 13 residues. CDR1 and CDR2 (germline): SGHNT, YYREEE (reference sequence). The CDR3 region has the DNA TGTGCCAGCAGCTTGGCAGGGGGGAATGGCTACACCTTC. Residues: CASSLAGGNGYTF. The complete variable domain, with remaining parts taken from reference TRBV5-4 and TRBJ1-2, reads ETGVTQSPTHLIKTRGQQVTLRCSSQSGHNTVSWYQQALGQGPQFIFQYYREEENGRGNFPPRFSGLQFPNYSSELNVNALELDDSALYLCASSLAGGNGYTFGSGTRLTVV.

The chain couples TRBV11-2 to TRBJ1-2, with D uncertain. CDR3 size: 13 residues. CDR1 SGHAT and CDR2 FQNNGV come from the germline V gene. Deletions cut 3 bases from V and 8 bases from J, with 13 bases between. CDR3 loop: CASSFRIGEGYTF. Here the CDR3 DNA reads TGTGCCAGCAGCTTTCGAATCGGAGAAGGCTACACCTTC.

The chain recombines TRBV11-2 with TRBJ2-1, with TRBD2 matching 8 bases. Per the germline V gene, CDR1 is SGHAT and CDR2 is FQNNGV. With 2 bases clipped from V and 5 bases from J, the junction kept 5 bases outside the gene matches. The length of the CDR3 is 15 residues. CDR3 in DNA: TGTGCCAGCAGCTTACCCTCAGCGGGGGACAATGAGCAGTTCTTC. Amino acids: CASSLPSAGDNEQFF.

CDR3 sequence: CASGDSGEAFF. The CDR3 nucleotides are TGCGCCAGCGGCGACTCGGGTGAAGCTTTCTTT. This rearrangement joins TRBV10-2 to TRBJ1-1; D gene unclear. This CDR3 is built from 11 residues. Per the germline V gene, CDR1 is WSHSY and CDR2 is SAAADI. V was shortened by 8 bases and J by 7 bases, with 11 bases between the two germline ends.

The chain couples TRBV9 to TRBJ2-5; maybe TRBD2 (7 bases). Germline V CDR1 and CDR2: SGDLS, YYNGEE. V was cut by 0 bases and J by 0 bases, with 12 bases left in between. The CDR3 consists of 16 residues. CDR3 in DNA: TGTGCCAGCAGCGTAGGCGGGGGCGGGTACCAAGAGACCCAGTACTTC. It encodes CASSVGGGGYQETQYF.

The chain recombines TRBV19 with TRBJ1-5; D is possibly TRBD1 (6 bases). Germline lookup yields CDR1 LNHDA and CDR2 SQIVND (reference sequence). The CDR3 is 13 residues long. The V gene lost 4 bases and the J gene lost 8 bases, with 12 bases spanning the gap. CDR3 amino acids: CASSSRGTEPQHF. CDR3 DNA sequence: TGTGCCAGTAGTAGCAGGGGCACGGAGCCCCAGCATTTT.

J is TRBJ2-3 and V is TRBV19; 7 bases match TRBD2. Germline CDR1 and CDR2: LNHDA and SQIVND (reference sequence). Losses at the gene ends were 1 base for V and 6 bases for J; bases not matched to a gene: 10. The CDR3 covers 16 residues. As DNA, the CDR3 is TGTGCCAGTAGTATAGGATTTGGGAGGGCCGGGGATACGCAGTATTTT. Translated: CASSIGFGRAGDTQYF.